This paragraph covers one TCR beta chain sequence. What it recognizes is unknown. Primers: 60 V beta forward and 13 J beta reverse. Method: immunoSEQ multiplex PCR; TCRdb's copy keeps in-frame clones and lacks some. Among some 91,000 clones listed, roughly four fifths were seen once. Time point reported: after dendritic cell vaccination, including at tumor progression/relapse. Blood PBMC samples: pre-vaccination, two weeks post third vaccination, and at tumor progression. The data derive from a study of glioma-infiltrating T cells after dendritic cell vaccination. Study outcomes and limitations: Patients with more pretreatment TILs had longer time to progression and survival. No direct clonality-survival link was found; a diverse polyclonal response may matter.

This CDR3 spans 16 amino acids. Germline CDR1 reads SGHTA; CDR2 reads FQGTGA. Trimming took 4 bases from V and 5 from J; bases not matched to a gene: 5. The sequencing used blood, collected after dendritic cell vaccination. This clonotype originated in a human donor with glioblastoma. This rearrangement joins TRBV7-3 to TRBJ2-3, with 14 bases fitting TRBD2. CDR3 in amino acids: CASSWGLAGAVDTQYF. Written as DNA, the CDR3 is TGTGCCAGCAGCTGGGGACTAGCGGGAGCCGTAGATACGCAGTATTTT. The full variable domain, with the rest looked up from reference TRBV7-3 and TRBJ2-3, is GAGVSQTPSNKVTEKGKYVELRCDPISGHTALYWYRQSLGQGPEFLIYFQGTGAADDSGLPNDRFFAVRPEGSVSTLKIQRTERGDSAVYLCASSWGLAGAVDTQYFGPGTRLTVL.